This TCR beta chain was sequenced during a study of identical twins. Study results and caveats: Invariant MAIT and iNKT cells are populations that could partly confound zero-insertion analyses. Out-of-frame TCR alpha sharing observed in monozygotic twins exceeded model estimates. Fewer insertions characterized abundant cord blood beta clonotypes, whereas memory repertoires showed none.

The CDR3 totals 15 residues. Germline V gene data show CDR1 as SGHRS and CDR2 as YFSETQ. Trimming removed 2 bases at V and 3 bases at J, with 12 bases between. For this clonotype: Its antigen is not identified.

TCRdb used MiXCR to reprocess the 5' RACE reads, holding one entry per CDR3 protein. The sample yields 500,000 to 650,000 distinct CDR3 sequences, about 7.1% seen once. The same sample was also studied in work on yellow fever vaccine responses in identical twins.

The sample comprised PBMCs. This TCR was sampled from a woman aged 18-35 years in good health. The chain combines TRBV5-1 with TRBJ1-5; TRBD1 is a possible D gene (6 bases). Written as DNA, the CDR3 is TGCGCCAGCAGCTTCGGCACAGGGATCAATCAGCCCCAGCATTTT. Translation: CASSFGTGINQPQHF.